This T cell receptor (beta chain) came from a study of early stage breast cancer tumors. Produced via immunoSEQ multiplex PCR; TCRdb's table is partial and in-frame only. Of tens of thousands of clones detected, 85% to 95% appear once; the ten largest clones hold 4% to 5.5%. Study-level results: Compared with adjacent normal breast, tumors showed 2 to 2.5-fold denser, more clonal T cells.

Turning to this clone: Its antigen is not known.

This CDR3 region has 16 residues. V lost 3 bases and J 10 bases, leaving 19 bases between the germline ends. Germline V gene lookup returns CDR1 MGHRA and CDR2 YSYEKL. What was sequenced was blood. The V gene is TRBV4-1, the J gene TRBJ1-6; no definite D call. This TCR derives from a person aged 70 to 79 with breast cancer. CDR3 in amino acids: CASSQGFPQSNSPLHF. CDR3 DNA sequence: TGCGCCAGCAGCCAGGGCTTCCCGCAATCGAACTCACCCCTCCACTTT.